This passage covers 5 T cell receptor beta chains from one sample sequenced in a study of OX40 agonist ivuxolimab in advanced cancers. Libraries were built with the immunoSEQ multiplex PCR assay. TCRdb stores this immuneACCESS table with in-frame sequences only. Part of the clones is absent; in the studies checked, under half of the shortfall reflects unresolved V genes, and no reason is known for the rest. The sample profile shows about 94,000 clones; 70% to 90% of them were found once. The leading ten clones occupy 0.25% to 0.35% of the sample. The sequencing used CD4+ or CD8+ T cells sorted from blood, collected in a trial of the OX40 agonist ivuxolimab. Receptor source: an adult with an advanced solid tumor such as melanoma, head and neck, liver or kidney cancer.

The chain uses TRBV5-8 and TRBJ2-7, with D possibly being TRBD1 or TRBD2 (6 bases each). V gave up 1 base and J gave up 2 bases, with 7 bases separating them. The CDR3 consists of 13 residues. Looked up from germline, CDR1 is SGHTS and CDR2 is YDEGEE. This CDR3 is CASSLRGPYEQYF. The CDR3 bases are TGTGCCAGCAGCTTGCGGGGGCCCTACGAGCAGTACTTC. The variable domain in full, completed from reference TRBV5-8 and TRBJ2-7, reads EAGVTQSPTHLIKTRGQQATLRCSPISGHTSVYWYQQALGLGLQFLLWYDEGEERNRGNFPPRFSGRQFPNYSSELNVNALELEDSALYLCASSLRGPYEQYFGPGTRLTVT.

The chain recombines TRBV5-1 with TRBJ1-3; the match to TRBD1 covers 7 bases. The V gene's germline CDR1 is SGHRS and CDR2 YFSETQ. Germline trimming cut 4 bases from V and 0 bases from J; bases unmatched to any gene: 7. There are 16 residues in the CDR3. DNA for the CDR3: TGCGCCAGCAGCACAGGACAGGAAATCTCTGGAAACACCATATATTTT. Amino acids: CASSTGQEISGNTIYF.

This clone was seen just once. This chain uses TRBV7-2 with TRBJ2-6; perhaps TRBD1 as D (6 bases). Trimming took 5 bases from V and 0 from J, leaving 11 bases between them. The CDR3 runs 16 residues. Germline V gene lookup returns CDR1 SGHTA and CDR2 FQGNSA. CDR3 amino acids: CASSPDRHSGANVLTF. CDR3 bases: TGTGCCAGCAGCCCGGACAGACACTCTGGGGCCAACGTCCTGACTTTC.

The chain is built from TRBV18 and TRBJ2-7; TRBD2 might be the D (5 bases). The germline gives CDR1 KGHSH, CDR2 LQKENI. The germline V and J ends were trimmed by 6 bases and 2 bases, with 17 bases remaining between them. The CDR3 has 15 amino acids. Here the CDR3 reads CASSPAEGRAYEQYF. Written as DNA, the CDR3 is TGTGCCAGCTCCCCCGCTGAGGGTAGGGCCTACGAGCAGTACTTC.

The V and J genes are TRBV5-6 and TRBJ2-7; D gene unclear. The germline V gene encodes CDR1 SGHDT and CDR2 YYEEEE. The CDR3 loop spans 13 amino acids. Between the trimmed V and J ends, which lost 0 bases and 6 bases, there was a span of 10 bases. This chain's CDR3 is CASSLAGSSEQYF. The CDR3 coding sequence is TGTGCCAGCAGCTTGGCCGGAAGTAGCGAGCAGTACTTC.